The rows below give T cell receptor beta chains drawn from one sample of a study of T-cell memory formation after mild COVID-19. From the 5' RACE reads, TCRdb called clonotypes with MiXCR, one entry per CDR3 protein. The table has tens of thousands of distinct CDR3 sequences, over 11% seen once; the top ten hold 31%. Source material: PBMCs or a T cell subset sorted from them (not recorded which). Receptors were obtained from an adult woman who had mild COVID-19 (a few samples of this study predate the infection). Cell type and time point are not known. The CDR3 runs from the conserved cysteine through the conserved F or W. D genes are given only for firm matches. Size is omitted from some rows. Given values are once, few, many or a class for expanded clones.

CDR3nt | CDR3aa | abundance | v_gene | d_gene | j_gene
TGTGCCAGCAGCCTAGGTGGGGGACAGGAAAATTCACCCCTCCACTTT | CASSLGGGQENSPLHF | few | TRBV4-2 | TRBD1 | TRBJ1-6
TGTGCCAGCAGCCTATACTTGTCGAGCTCCTACAATGAGCAGTTCTTC | CASSLYLSSSYNEQFF | many | TRBV7-2 | NA | TRBJ2-1
TGTGCCAGCAGCTTCTACCCAGGGGGAGAGCAGTTCTTC | CASSFYPGGEQFF | NA | TRBV7-9 | TRBD1 | TRBJ2-1
TGTGCCAGCAGTGAGGGACAGTGGTACTTC | CASSEGQWYF | few | TRBV25-1 | TRBD1 | TRBJ2-7
TGTGCCAGCAGTGACAGTGAGGGCGGGGCAGATACGCAGTATTTT | CASSDSEGGADTQYF | few | TRBV6-4 | NA | TRBJ2-3
TGTGCCAGCAGCCAGGTGAAGGGGATCCCTGAAGCTTTCTTT | CASSQVKGIPEAFF | NA | TRBV7-9 | NA | TRBJ1-1
TGTGCCAGCAGCTTAGAGGTTGGCATCACAGATACGCAGTATTTT | CASSLEVGITDTQYF | NA | TRBV7-6 | NA | TRBJ2-3
TGCGCCAGCAGTAGACAGAACTACAATGAGCAGTTCTTC | CASSRQNYNEQFF | many | TRBV5-1 | NA | TRBJ2-1
TGCAGTGCCCAGACAGGGGAAGTTTGGGAAAACACTGAAGCTTTCTTT | CSAQTGEVWENTEAFF | NA | TRBV20-1 | TRBD1 | TRBJ1-1
TGTGCCAGCAGCGTAGCTTCGTCTGCTAGCACAGATACGCAGTATTTT | CASSVASSASTDTQYF | few | TRBV9 | NA | TRBJ2-3
TGCGCCAGCAGCCAAGATGTCCCGGGACAGGGCTCCTACGAGCAGTACTTC | CASSQDVPGQGSYEQYF | few | TRBV4-1 | TRBD1 | TRBJ2-7
TGTGCCAGCAGTGGGACTAGCCCTTCGATGGCCAAAAACATTCAGTACTTC | CASSGTSPSMAKNIQYF | few | TRBV6-2/TRBV6-3 | TRBD2 | TRBJ2-4
TGCGCCAGCAGCTTGGCGAATGTACTTAGCGGGGAATACAATGAGCAGTTCTTC | CASSLANVLSGEYNEQFF | NA | TRBV5-1 | TRBD2 | TRBJ2-1
TGCGCCAGCAGTCCGGGACAGGGGGATTTGGAGACCCAGTACTTC | CASSPGQGDLETQYF | NA | TRBV4-3 | TRBD1 | TRBJ2-5
TGTGCCAGCAGCGTGGGACGGGGGCTGAACATTCAGTACTTC | CASSVGRGLNIQYF | NA | TRBV9 | NA | TRBJ2-4
TGTGCCAGCTCACCAATGGGGACAACGAACACTGAAGCTTTCTTT | CASSPMGTTNTEAFF | NA | TRBV18 | NA | TRBJ1-1
TGTGCCAGCAGTTACGGGTGGGGGGAATCCACAGATACGCAGTATTTT | CASSYGWGESTDTQYF | NA | TRBV6-5 | NA | TRBJ2-3
TGTGCCAGCAGCTCCCGAGTCGGGCTCCCAACCGTAACTGGTGACACCGGGGAGCTGTTTTTT | CASSSRVGLPTVTGDTGELFF | NA | TRBV7-9 | NA | TRBJ2-2
TGTGCCAGCAGTTCGGAATCCTACGAGCAGTACTTC | CASSSESYEQYF | few | TRBV12-3/TRBV12-4 | NA | TRBJ2-7
TGCGCCAGCAGCTTAAGAGACAGGGGCGAGACCCAGTACTTC | CASSLRDRGETQYF | NA | TRBV5-1 | TRBD1 | TRBJ2-5
TGTGCCAGTAGTATGTGGGAGGGCCTGGGTGAGCAGTTCTTC | CASSMWEGLGEQFF | NA | TRBV19 | TRBD2 | TRBJ2-1
TGTGCCAGCAGTGAAGGTGGACTCAATGAGCAGTTCTTC | CASSEGGLNEQFF | NA | TRBV2 | NA | TRBJ2-1
TGTGCCAGCAGCTTAGAGGGGGGGGTGACAACCAAGTCGATCTACGAGCAGTACTTC | CASSLEGGVTTKSIYEQYF | NA | TRBV11-2 | TRBD2 | TRBJ2-7
TGTGCCAGCAGCTTTGGTGGCGGGGGGTACAATGAGCAGTTCTTC | CASSFGGGGYNEQFF | few | TRBV7-2 | TRBD2 | TRBJ2-1
TGTGCCAGCAGCGCTTGGTTAGGCGAGACCCAGTACTTC | CASSAWLGETQYF | NA | TRBV7-3 | NA | TRBJ2-5
TGCAGCGTTCGCGGGGAAAGCACAGATACGCAGTATTTT | CSVRGESTDTQYF | NA | TRBV29-1 | NA | TRBJ2-3
TGTGCCACCAGCGAGAAGGACAGCACCTACGAGCAGTACTTC | CATSEKDSTYEQYF | few | TRBV15 | NA | TRBJ2-7
TGTGCTAGCAGCCCCGGGACAGGGGTCGAGCAGTACTTC | CASSPGTGVEQYF | NA | TRBV6-4 | TRBD1 | TRBJ2-7
TGTGCCAGCAGCGGGGACTCAAGGGCCAAAAACATTCAGTACTTC | CASSGDSRAKNIQYF | many | TRBV7-8 | NA | TRBJ2-4
TGTGCCACCAGCAGAGAGGGCAGGCTTGGTGGCTACACCTTC | CATSREGRLGGYTF | few | TRBV15 | NA | TRBJ1-2
TGTGCCAGCAGTGACGACAGGGATTACACTGAAGCTTTCTTT | CASSDDRDYTEAFF | NA | TRBV2 | TRBD1 | TRBJ1-1
TGTGCCAGCAGCTTCGGAGCGGGAGGGGCAGATACGCAGTATTTT | CASSFGAGGADTQYF | NA | TRBV7-6 | TRBD2 | TRBJ2-3
TGTGCCAGTAGTATAGGGACTAGACGGAACAATGAGCAGTTCTTC | CASSIGTRRNNEQFF | NA | TRBV19 | TRBD2 | TRBJ2-1
TGTGCCAGCAGCTTAGTAGGTCCTCCCCTATACGAGCAGTACTTC | CASSLVGPPLYEQYF | few | TRBV7-9 | NA | TRBJ2-7
TGTGCCAGCAGTTACGCCGACGGGGGGAACACTGAAGCTTTCTTT | CASSYADGGNTEAFF | few | TRBV6-5 | NA | TRBJ1-1
TGTGCCAGCAGCCTGGGGCCCAACAGTGGCCATAACTATGGCTACACCTTC | CASSLGPNSGHNYGYTF | few | TRBV7-3 | NA | TRBJ1-2
TGCGCCAGCAGCCAAGATCGCGAGCGGGAGAGCACAGATACGCAGTATTTT | CASSQDRERESTDTQYF | few | TRBV4-3 | TRBD2 | TRBJ2-3
TGTGCCAGCAGCTTAGCTATGGGGAGCTCCTACAATGAGCAGTTCTTC | CASSLAMGSSYNEQFF | NA | TRBV7-9 | NA | TRBJ2-1
TGTGCCAGCAGCTTAGTGACTGTACACCAAGAGACCCAGTACTTC | CASSLVTVHQETQYF | NA | TRBV7-9 | NA | TRBJ2-5
TGTGCCAGCAGTTTAGGTCCGACTGAAGCTTTCTTT | CASSLGPTEAFF | few | TRBV12-3/TRBV12-4 | NA | TRBJ1-1
TGTGCCAGCAGCCAAGATGGGACTAGCGGGTTGGAGACCCAGTACTTC | CASSQDGTSGLETQYF | many | TRBV4-2 | TRBD2 | TRBJ2-5
TGCAGCGTTGAAGGGTTGGGGCAGTTCTTC | CSVEGLGQFF | few | TRBV29-1 | NA | TRBJ2-1
TGTGCCAGCAGTCCGACAGGGGTGGAGACTGAAGCTTTCTTT | CASSPTGVETEAFF | NA | TRBV12-3/TRBV12-4 | TRBD1 | TRBJ1-1
TGTGCCAGCAGTTTGGTGAACTTCTATGGCTACACCTTC | CASSLVNFYGYTF | NA | TRBV12-3/TRBV12-4 | NA | TRBJ1-2
TGTGCCAGCAGATACGGGACAGCCCTCTCCTACGAGCAGTACTTC | CASRYGTALSYEQYF | few | TRBV7-9 | TRBD1 | TRBJ2-7
TGTGCCAGCTCCCCACTGGGGGAGACCTACGAGCAGTACTTC | CASSPLGETYEQYF | few | TRBV27 | NA | TRBJ2-7
TGCAGTGCTGAAAGGGACAGCGAACAAGAGACCCAGTACTTC | CSAERDSEQETQYF | few | TRBV20-1 | TRBD1 | TRBJ2-5
TGCAGTGCGCCGTCTAGCGGCCCACCTTACAATGAGCAGTTCTTC | CSAPSSGPPYNEQFF | few | TRBV20-1 | TRBD2 | TRBJ2-1
TGCAGTGGTTCCGACCCAGGGTTTTCCTACGAGCAGTACTTC | CSGSDPGFSYEQYF | few | TRBV20-1 | NA | TRBJ2-7
TGTGCCATTTTGGGCCCTCCGGACAATGAGCAGTTCTTC | CAILGPPDNEQFF | NA | TRBV15 | NA | TRBJ2-1
TGCGCCAGCAGCTCCTCCGGGACTATCAGCGCCGAGCAGTACTTC | CASSSSGTISAEQYF | NA | TRBV5-1 | TRBD2 | TRBJ2-7
TGTGCCAGCAGCCTTGAGGGCGCGGGGACTGAAGCTTTCTTT | CASSLEGAGTEAFF | NA | TRBV3-1 | NA | TRBJ1-1
TGTGCCAGCAGCTTAGCGGGAGGCATATACGAGCAGTACTTC | CASSLAGGIYEQYF | few | TRBV7-9 | NA | TRBJ2-7
TGTGCCAGCAGCCGGGGGCATCAGCCCCAGCATTTT | CASSRGHQPQHF | many | TRBV7-9 | NA | TRBJ1-5